The text below deals with one T cell receptor beta chain. The sample is drawn from a study of early T cells in non-severe SARS-CoV-2 infection. About the study: Chains were not paired, and sequencing was done on bulk RNA from unsorted whole blood.

Each single cDNA molecule received a unique molecular identifier. Each CDR3 protein gets one entry after TCRdb re-called the 5' RACE reads with MiXCR. The sample includes some 57,000 distinct CDR3 sequences, 8.7% of them seen just once. V lost 7 bases, J lost 2 bases, and 12 bases lay in between. Germline values: CDR1 MNHNS, CDR2 SASEGT. The CDR3 consists of 14 residues. This specimen was whole blood, taken at baseline. The chain recombines TRBV6-1 with TRBJ1-5; no clear D gene. The sequence came from an adult who was a healthcare worker with PCR-confirmed SARS-CoV-2 infection or an uninfected control (not recorded which). CDR3 DNA: TGTGCCAGCAAGAGCGGGTTTGGCAATCAGCCCCAGCATTTT. This encodes CASKSGFGNQPQHF.